This TCR beta chain is from a study of blood T cells in healthy people across ages. Findings and limits, study-wide: While age rose, TCR beta diversity per million T cells dropped in a roughly linear way. Researchers deemed the diversity estimates from one million T cells underestimates.

V shed 3 bases and J shed 6 bases, with 10 bases lying between them. The CDR3 spans 13 residues. CDR1 and CDR2 (germline): SGHTA, FQGTGA. Using a J-beta primer mix together with a sample-barcoded 5' primer, a second PCR was run for about 7 to 12 cycles. TCRdb reanalysed the 5' RACE reads using MiXCR and keeps one entry per CDR3 protein. The sample includes some 1.4 million distinct CDR3 sequences, 42% seen only once; the top ten take 7.9%. Healthy Caucasian individuals from Russia aged roughly 6 to 100 served as donors. With respect to this clonotype: What it recognizes is unknown.

The sample was blood. This receptor was taken from a woman younger than 30 in good health. J is TRBJ2-3 and V is TRBV7-3, with D unclear. CDR3 protein: CASSFRVTDTQYF. CDR3 nucleotide sequence: TGTGCCAGCAGCTTTAGGGTCACCGATACGCAGTATTTT.